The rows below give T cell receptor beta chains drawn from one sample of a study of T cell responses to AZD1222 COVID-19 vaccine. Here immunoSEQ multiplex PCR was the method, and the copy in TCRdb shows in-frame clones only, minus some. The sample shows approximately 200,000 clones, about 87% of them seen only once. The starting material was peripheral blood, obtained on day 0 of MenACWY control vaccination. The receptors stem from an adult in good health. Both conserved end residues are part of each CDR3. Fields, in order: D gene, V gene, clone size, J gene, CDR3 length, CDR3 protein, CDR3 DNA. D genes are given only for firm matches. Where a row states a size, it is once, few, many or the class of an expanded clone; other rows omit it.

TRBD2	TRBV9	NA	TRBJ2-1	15	CASSVASGALNEQFF	TGTGCCAGCAGCGTAGCCAGCGGGGCCCTCAATGAGCAGTTCTTC
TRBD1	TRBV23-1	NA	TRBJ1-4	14	CARVFDRANEKLFF	TGCGCCAGGGTCTTCGACAGGGCTAATGAAAAACTGTTTTTT
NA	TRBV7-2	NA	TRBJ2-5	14	CASSPRQMGETQYF	TGTGCCAGCAGCCCTAGACAGATGGGGGAGACCCAGTACTTC
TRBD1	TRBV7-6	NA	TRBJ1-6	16	CASSAMPDRGDSPLHF	TGTGCCAGCAGCGCGATGCCGGACAGGGGCGATTCACCCCTCCACTTT
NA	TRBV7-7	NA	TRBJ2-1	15	CASSLDGGAGNEQFF	TGTGCTAGCAGCTTAGACGGGGGAGCGGGCAATGAGCAGTTCTTC
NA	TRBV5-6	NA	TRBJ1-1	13	CASSFGQLNEAFF	TGTGCCAGCAGCTTCGGACAGCTGAATGAAGCTTTCTTT
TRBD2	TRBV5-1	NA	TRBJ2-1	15	CASSPGLAGINEQFF	TGCGCCAGCAGCCCGGGACTAGCGGGAATCAATGAGCAGTTCTTC
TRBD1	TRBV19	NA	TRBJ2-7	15	CASSMIPGQAYEQYF	TGTGCCAGTAGTATGATCCCGGGACAGGCCTACGAGCAGTACTTC
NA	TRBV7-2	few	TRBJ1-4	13	CASSPRASEKLFF	TGTGCCAGCAGCCCCCGGGCCTCCGAAAAACTGTTTTTT
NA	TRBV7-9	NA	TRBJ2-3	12	CASSPGSDTQYF	TGTGCCAGCAGCCCCGGGTCAGATACGCAGTATTTT
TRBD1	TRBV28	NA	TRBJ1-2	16	CASSLSDREVRYGYTF	TGTGCCAGCAGTTTATCCGACAGGGAAGTGAGGTATGGCTACACCTTC
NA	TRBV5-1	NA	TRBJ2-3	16	CASSLGGGDFTDTQYF	TGCGCCAGCAGCCTGGGAGGCGGGGATTTCACAGATACGCAGTATTTT
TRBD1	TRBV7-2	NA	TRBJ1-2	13	CASSLDRDYGYTF	TGTGCCAGCAGCCTCGACAGGGACTATGGCTACACCTTC
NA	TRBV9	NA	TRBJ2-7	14	CASSVGDTTYEQYF	TGTGCCAGCAGCGTAGGGGACACCACCTACGAGCAGTACTTC
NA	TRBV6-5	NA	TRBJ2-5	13	CASSRDPGETQYF	TGTGCCAGCAGTAGAGACCCCGGGGAGACCCAGTACTTC
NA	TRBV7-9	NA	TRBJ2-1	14	CASSLDTSWDEQFF	TGTGCCAGCAGCTTAGATACTAGCTGGGATGAGCAGTTCTTC
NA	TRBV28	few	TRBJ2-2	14	CASSFRLTTGELFF	TGTGCCAGCAGTTTCCGACTGACCACCGGGGAGCTGTTTTTT
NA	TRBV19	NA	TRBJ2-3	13	CASSATNTDTQYF	TGTGCCAGTAGCGCGACCAACACAGATACGCAGTATTTT
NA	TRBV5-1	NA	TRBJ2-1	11	CASSYSNEQFF	TGCGCCAGCAGCTACTCCAATGAGCAGTTCTTC
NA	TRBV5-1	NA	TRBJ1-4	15	CASSLRTGNNEKLFF	TGCGCCAGCAGCCTAAGGACGGGGAATAATGAAAAACTGTTTTTT
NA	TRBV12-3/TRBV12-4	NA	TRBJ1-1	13	CASSLRQDTEAFF	TGTGCCAGCAGTTTGCGGCAGGACACTGAAGCTTTCTTT
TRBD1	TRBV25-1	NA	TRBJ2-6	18	CASSELTGPSSGANVLTF	TGTGCCAGCAGTGAATTGACAGGGCCCAGCTCTGGGGCCAACGTCCTGACTTTC